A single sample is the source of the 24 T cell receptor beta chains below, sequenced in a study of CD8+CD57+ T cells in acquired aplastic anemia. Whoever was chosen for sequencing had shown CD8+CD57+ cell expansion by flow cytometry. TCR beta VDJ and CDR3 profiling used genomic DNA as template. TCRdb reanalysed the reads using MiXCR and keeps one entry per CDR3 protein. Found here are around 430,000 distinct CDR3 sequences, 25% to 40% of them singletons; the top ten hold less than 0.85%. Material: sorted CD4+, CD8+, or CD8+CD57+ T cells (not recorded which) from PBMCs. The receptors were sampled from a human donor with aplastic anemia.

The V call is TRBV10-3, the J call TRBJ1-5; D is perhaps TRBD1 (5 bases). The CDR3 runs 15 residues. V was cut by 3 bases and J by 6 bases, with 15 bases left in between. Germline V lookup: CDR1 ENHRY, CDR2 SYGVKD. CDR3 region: CAISDSRVWGQPQHF. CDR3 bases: TGTGCCATCAGTGACAGCAGGGTATGGGGTCAGCCCCAGCATTTT.

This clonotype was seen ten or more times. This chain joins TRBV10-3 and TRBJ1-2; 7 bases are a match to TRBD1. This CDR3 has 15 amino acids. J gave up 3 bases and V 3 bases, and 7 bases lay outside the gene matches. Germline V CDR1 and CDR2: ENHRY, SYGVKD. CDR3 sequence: CAISDGGDRDYGYTF. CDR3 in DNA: TGTGCCATCAGTGATGGGGGAGACAGGGACTATGGCTACACCTTC.

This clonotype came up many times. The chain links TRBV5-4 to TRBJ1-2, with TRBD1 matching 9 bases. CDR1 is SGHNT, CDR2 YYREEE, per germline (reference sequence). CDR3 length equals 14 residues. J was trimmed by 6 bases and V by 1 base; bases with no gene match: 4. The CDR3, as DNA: TGTGCCAGCAGCTTGAAGGACAGGGGAGATGGCTACACCTTC. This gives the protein CASSLKDRGDGYTF.

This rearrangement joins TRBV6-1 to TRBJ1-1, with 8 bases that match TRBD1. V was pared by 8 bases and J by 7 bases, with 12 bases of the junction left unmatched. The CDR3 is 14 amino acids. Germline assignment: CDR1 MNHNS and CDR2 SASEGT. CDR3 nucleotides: TGTGCCAGCGGTAGACCAGGGGGCGAGGGTGAAGCTTTCTTT. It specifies CASGRPGGEGEAFF.

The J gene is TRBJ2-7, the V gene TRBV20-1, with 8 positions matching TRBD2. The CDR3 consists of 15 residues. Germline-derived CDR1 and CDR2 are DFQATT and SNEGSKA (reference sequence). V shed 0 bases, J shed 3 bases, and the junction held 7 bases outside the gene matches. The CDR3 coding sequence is TGCAGTGCTAGAGATCTTTCGGGACTAGACTACGAGCAGTACTTC. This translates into CSARDLSGLDYEQYF.

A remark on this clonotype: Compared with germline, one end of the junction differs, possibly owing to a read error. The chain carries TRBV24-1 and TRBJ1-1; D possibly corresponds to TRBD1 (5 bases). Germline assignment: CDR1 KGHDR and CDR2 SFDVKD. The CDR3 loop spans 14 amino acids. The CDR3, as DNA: TGTGCCAGCAGTGGGGACCTTTTGAACACTGAAGCTTTCTTT. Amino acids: CASSGDLLNTEAFF.

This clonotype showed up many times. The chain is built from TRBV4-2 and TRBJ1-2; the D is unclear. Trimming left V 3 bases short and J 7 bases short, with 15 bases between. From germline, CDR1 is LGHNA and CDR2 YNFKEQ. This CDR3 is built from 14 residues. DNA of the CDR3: TGTGCCAGCAGCCATAACCGGGCCTTAGGTGGCTACACCTTC. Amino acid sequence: CASSHNRALGGYTF.

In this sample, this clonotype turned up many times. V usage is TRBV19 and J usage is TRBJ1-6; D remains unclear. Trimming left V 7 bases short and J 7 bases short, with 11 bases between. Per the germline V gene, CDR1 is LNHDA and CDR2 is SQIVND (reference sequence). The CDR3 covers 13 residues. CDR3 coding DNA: TGTGCCAGTACGTTCCTCGGGAATTCACCCCTCCACTTT. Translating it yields CASTFLGNSPLHF.

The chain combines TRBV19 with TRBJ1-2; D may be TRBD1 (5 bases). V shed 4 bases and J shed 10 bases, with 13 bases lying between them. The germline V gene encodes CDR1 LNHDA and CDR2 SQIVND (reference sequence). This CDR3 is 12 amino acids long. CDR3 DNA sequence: TGTGCCAGTAGTACACGGGACCCCTTCTACACCTTC. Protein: CASSTRDPFYTF.

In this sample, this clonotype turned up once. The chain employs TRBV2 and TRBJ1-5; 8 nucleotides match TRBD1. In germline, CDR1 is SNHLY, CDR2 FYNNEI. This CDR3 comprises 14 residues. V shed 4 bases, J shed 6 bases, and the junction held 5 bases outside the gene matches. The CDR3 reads CASSGTGGTQPQHF. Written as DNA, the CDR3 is TGTGCCAGCAGTGGCACAGGGGGGACTCAGCCCCAGCATTTT.

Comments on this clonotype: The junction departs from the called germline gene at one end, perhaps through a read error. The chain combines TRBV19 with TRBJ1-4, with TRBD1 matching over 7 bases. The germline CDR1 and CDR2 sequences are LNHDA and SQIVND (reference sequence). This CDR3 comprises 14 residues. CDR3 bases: TGTACCAGTAGTAGGACAGGAGGGGATGAAAAACTGTTTTTT. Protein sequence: CTSSRTGGDEKLFF.

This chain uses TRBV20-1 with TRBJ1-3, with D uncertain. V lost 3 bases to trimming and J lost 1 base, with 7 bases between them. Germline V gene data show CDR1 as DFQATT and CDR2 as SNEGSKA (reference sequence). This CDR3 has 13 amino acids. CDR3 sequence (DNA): TGCAGTGCTAGGGTCAGTTCTGGAAACACCATATATTTT. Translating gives CSARVSSGNTIYF.

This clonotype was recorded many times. This chain's CDR3 is CASSQGPVNVLTF. CDR3 nucleotides: TGTGCCAGCAGCCAAGGACCCGTAAACGTCCTGACTTTC. The chain combines TRBV2 with TRBJ2-6; the D is unclear. Germline CDR1 is SNHLY and CDR2 is FYNNEI. V was cut by 6 bases and J by 10 bases, with 13 bases left in between. The CDR3 spans 13 residues. The full variable domain, rest sourced from reference TRBV2 and TRBJ2-6, is EPEVTQTPSHQVTQMGQEVILRCVPISNHLYFYWYRQILGQKVEFLVSFYNNEISEKSEIFDDQFSVERPDGSNFTLKIRSTKLEDSAMYFCASSQGPVNVLTFGAGSRLTVL.

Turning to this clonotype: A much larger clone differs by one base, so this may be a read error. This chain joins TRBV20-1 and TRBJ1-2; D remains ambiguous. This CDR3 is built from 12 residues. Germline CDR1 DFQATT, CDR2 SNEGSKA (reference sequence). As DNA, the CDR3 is TGCAGTGCCCACACGAAAAACTATGGCTACATCTTC. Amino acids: CSAHTKNYGYIF.

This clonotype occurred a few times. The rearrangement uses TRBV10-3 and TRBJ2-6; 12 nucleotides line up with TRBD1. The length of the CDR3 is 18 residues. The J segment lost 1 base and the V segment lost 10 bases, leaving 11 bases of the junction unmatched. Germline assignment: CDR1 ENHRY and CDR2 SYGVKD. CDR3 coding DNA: TGTGCCAGCAGGGAACCGGGACAGGGGGCGTCTGGGGCCAACGTCCTGACTTTC. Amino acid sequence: CASREPGQGASGANVLTF.

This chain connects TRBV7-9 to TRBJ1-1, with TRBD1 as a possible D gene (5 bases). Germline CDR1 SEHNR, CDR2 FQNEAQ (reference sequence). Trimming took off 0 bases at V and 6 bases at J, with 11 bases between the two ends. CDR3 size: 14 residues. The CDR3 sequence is CASSLAREMAEAFF. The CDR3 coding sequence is TGTGCCAGCAGCTTAGCCAGGGAAATGGCTGAAGCTTTCTTT. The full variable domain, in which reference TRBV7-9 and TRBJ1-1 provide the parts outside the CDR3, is DTGVSQNPRHKITKRGQNVTFRCDPISEHNRLYWYRQTLGQGPEFLTYFQNEAQLEKSRLLSDRFSAERPKGSFSTLEIQRTEQGDSAMYLCASSLAREMAEAFFGQGTRLTVV.

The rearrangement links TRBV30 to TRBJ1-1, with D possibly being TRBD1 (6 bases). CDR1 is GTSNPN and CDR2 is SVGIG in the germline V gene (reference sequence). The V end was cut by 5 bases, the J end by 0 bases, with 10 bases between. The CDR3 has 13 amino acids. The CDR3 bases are TGTGCCTGGGTGAACAGGGTGAACACTGAAGCTTTCTTT. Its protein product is CAWVNRVNTEAFF.

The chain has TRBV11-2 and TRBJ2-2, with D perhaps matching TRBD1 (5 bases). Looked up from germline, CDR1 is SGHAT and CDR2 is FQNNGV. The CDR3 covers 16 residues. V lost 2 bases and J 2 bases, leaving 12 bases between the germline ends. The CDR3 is CASSLKQVLNTGELFF. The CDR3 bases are TGTGCCAGCAGCTTAAAACAGGTCCTTAACACCGGGGAGCTGTTTTTT.

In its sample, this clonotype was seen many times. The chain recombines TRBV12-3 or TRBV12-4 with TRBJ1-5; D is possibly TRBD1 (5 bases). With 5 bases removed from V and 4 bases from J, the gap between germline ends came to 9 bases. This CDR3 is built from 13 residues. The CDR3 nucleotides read TGTGCCAGCAGTCAGGGCCAAAATCAGCCCCAGCATTTT. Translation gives CASSQGQNQPQHF.

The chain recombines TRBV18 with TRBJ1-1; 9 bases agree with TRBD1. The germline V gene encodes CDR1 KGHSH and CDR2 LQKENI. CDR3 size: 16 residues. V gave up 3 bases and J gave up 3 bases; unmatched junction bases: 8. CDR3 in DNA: TGTGCCAGCTCACCTCTAACAGGGGGCGTGGACACTGAAGCTTTCTTT. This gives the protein CASSPLTGGVDTEAFF.

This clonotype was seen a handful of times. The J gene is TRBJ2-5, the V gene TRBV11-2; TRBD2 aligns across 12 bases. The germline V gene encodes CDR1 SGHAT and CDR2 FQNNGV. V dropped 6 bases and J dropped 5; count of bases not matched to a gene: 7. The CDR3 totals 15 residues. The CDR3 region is CASRTTSGRWETQYF. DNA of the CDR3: TGTGCCAGCAGGACGACTAGCGGGAGATGGGAGACCCAGTACTTC.

Here the CDR3 reads CASSPRTGQRSYEQYF. The CDR3, as DNA: TGTGCCAGCAGCCCCAGGACAGGGCAGCGCTCCTACGAGCAGTACTTC. The chain recombines TRBV2 with TRBJ2-7; 8 bases fit TRBD1. The germline CDR1 and CDR2 sequences are SNHLY and FYNNEI. After removal of 6 bases from V and 0 bases from J, the junction contained 10 bases not matched to a gene. The CDR3 consists of 16 residues.

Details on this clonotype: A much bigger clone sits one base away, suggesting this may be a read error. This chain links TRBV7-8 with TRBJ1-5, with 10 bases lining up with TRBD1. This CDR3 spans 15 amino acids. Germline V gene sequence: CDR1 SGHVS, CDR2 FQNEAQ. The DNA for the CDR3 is TGTGCCTGCAGCTGGGGACAGGGGAGCAATCAGCCCCAGCATTTT. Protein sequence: CACSWGQGSNQPQHF.

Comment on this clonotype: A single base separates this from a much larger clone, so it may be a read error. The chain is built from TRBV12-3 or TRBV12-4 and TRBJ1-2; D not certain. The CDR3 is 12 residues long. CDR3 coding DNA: TGTGCCAGCGGTTTCGCGGGTCGTGGCTACACCTTC. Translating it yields CASGFAGRGYTF.